This T cell receptor (beta chain) was captured in a study of T cell responses to AZD1222 COVID-19 vaccine. On this clone itself: Antigen specificity is unknown.

Data came from immunoSEQ multiplex PCR; TCRdb stores just in-frame clones and leaves some out. This sample has 100,000 to 150,000 clones, with roughly 90% found just once. V trimming: 3 bases; J trimming: 6 bases; junction bases outside the gene matches: 8. Germline CDR1 SGHTA, CDR2 FQGNSA. This CDR3 has 15 residues. General observations from the study: Donors were mostly white British, more females; clonal diversity possibly underestimated. Nearly half of the spike-specific TCRs reportedly recognize variant regions that carry no mutations.

Researchers grouped second doses given at about 4 or about 12 weeks into one pool. Specimen: peripheral blood, collected 28 days after the second AZD1222 dose. This sequence originates from an adult who received the AZD1222 COVID-19 vaccine. The chain joins TRBV7-2 to TRBJ1-5; 7 bases align to TRBD1. The CDR3 region has the DNA TGTGCCAGCAGCTTCCAGGGGGGGGGAGGTCAGCCCCAGCATTTT. This encodes CASSFQGGGGQPQHF.